A selection of T cell receptor beta chains follows, all from one sample in a study of neurological immune-mediated disorders. MiXCR, run by TCRdb on the 5' RACE reads, gives a single entry per CDR3 protein. Of tens of thousands of distinct CDR3 sequences in the sample, 10% are singletons; the top ten hold roughly 7.1%. The source material was PBMCs. Every receptor here comes from a woman in her twenties or thirties with HTLV-1-associated myelopathy (HAM/TSP). CDR3s include the opening cysteine and the closing phenylalanine or tryptophan. D genes are given only for firm matches. Where a row states a size, it is once, few, many or the class of an expanded clone; other rows omit it.

V	D	size	J	DNA	CDR3
TRBV5-1	TRBD1	many	TRBJ2-1	TGCGCCAGCAGCGTGACAGGGGGGAATGAGCAGTTCTTC	CASSVTGGNEQFF
TRBV20-1	TRBD1	many	TRBJ1-6	TGCAGTGCTATTCTTAATCGGGACAGAGGACATTCACCCCTCCACTTT	CSAILNRDRGHSPLHF
TRBV20-1	-	many	TRBJ1-2	TGCAGTGCTACCAAAAACGGGAACTATGGCTACACCTTC	CSATKNGNYGYTF
TRBV12-3/TRBV12-4	-	many	TRBJ2-6	TGTGCCAGCAGTTTAGGGAACTCTGGGGCCAACGTCCTGACTTTC	CASSLGNSGANVLTF
TRBV1	-	many	TRBJ2-3	TGCACCAGCAGCCAAGACGTCAACGTGGGCGTTTTAGGTACGCAGTATTTT	CTSSQDVNVGVLGTQYF
TRBV12-3/TRBV12-4	TRBD1	many	TRBJ1-3	TGTGCCAGCAGTACAATAACCGGGACAGGGGGTCCCTCCGGAAACACCATATATTTT	CASSTITGTGGPSGNTIYF
TRBV3-1	-	-	TRBJ2-2	TGTGCCAAAAGCAACGGTGGAAACACCGGGGAGCTGTTTTTT	CAKSNGGNTGELFF
TRBV18	TRBD1	many	TRBJ1-5	TGTGCCAGCTCACCACCGGGCCAGGGGGGTAATCAGCCCCAGCATTTT	CASSPPGQGGNQPQHF
TRBV6-5	TRBD2	many	TRBJ2-7	TGTGCCAGCAGCCCCTCGGGAGGCTACGAGCAGTACTTC	CASSPSGGYEQYF
TRBV7-2	-	many	TRBJ1-5	TGTGCCAGCAGCACTACCGGGACTACGAGCCAGCCCCAGCATTTT	CASSTTGTTSQPQHF
TRBV5-1	-	many	TRBJ1-1	TGCGCCAGCAGCAAGACGTCCTCACAGGCTGCTTTCTTT	CASSKTSSQAAFF
TRBV20-1	-	many	TRBJ2-7	TGCAGTGCCCTAAAGGGGCCCGGGTACGAGCAGTACTTC	CSALKGPGYEQYF
TRBV10-3	-	many	TRBJ2-3	TGTGCCATCAGTGAGTCTTCCGGGGTCCCAGATACGCAGTATTTT	CAISESSGVPDTQYF
TRBV20-1	-	many	TRBJ1-1	TGCAGTGGTAGCTGGTTAGCCGGGAACCAAGCTTTCTTT	CSGSWLAGNQAFF